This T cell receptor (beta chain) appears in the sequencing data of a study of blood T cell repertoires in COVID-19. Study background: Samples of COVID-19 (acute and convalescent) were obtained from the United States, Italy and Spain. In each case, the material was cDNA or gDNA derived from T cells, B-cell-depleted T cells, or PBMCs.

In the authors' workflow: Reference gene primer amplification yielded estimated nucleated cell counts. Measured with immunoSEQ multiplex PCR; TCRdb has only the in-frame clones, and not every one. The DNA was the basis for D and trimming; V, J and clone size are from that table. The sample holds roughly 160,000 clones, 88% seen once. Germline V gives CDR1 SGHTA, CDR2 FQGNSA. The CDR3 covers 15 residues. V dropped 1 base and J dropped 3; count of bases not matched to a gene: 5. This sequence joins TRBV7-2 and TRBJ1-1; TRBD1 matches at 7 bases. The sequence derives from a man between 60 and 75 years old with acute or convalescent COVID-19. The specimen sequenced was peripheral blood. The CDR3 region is CASSLVKGAYTEAFF. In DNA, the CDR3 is TGTGCCAGCAGCTTAGTGAAGGGGGCATACACTGAAGCTTTCTTT.